A selection of T cell receptor beta chains follows, all from one sample in a study of radiotherapy plus CTLA-4 blockade in lung cancer. Some clones are missing from TCRdb's copy, which holds only in-frame ones; the method was immunoSEQ multiplex PCR. This table has roughly 97,000 clones, around 74% appearing once. This specimen consisted of peripheral blood, obtained from a patient treated with radiotherapy plus ipilimumab. The source of these receptors is a human donor with non-small cell lung cancer who had a partial response to radiotherapy plus ipilimumab. Some clones in this sample may be carry-over from other donors' samples. CDR3s include the opening cysteine and the closing phenylalanine or tryptophan. Fields, in order: CDR3 length, D gene, V gene, clone size, CDR3 protein. D genes are given only for firm matches. Clone size appears in some rows only: once, few, many, or a class for an expanded clone.

>15|NA|TRBV13|few
CASSPKGESTDTQYF
>14|NA|TRBV19|NA
CASSIGGIEETQYF
>14|NA|TRBV7-9|medium-sized
CASSLAGLVYGYTF
>15|TRBD1|TRBV19|NA
CASSPDDRVGFGQFF
>14|TRBD1|TRBV7-9|NA
CASSPGTDPYEQYF
>15|NA|TRBV7-9|few
CASGRDGRSNQPQHF
>16|NA|TRBV9|NA
CASSVAQGGGADTQYF
>11|NA|TRBV7-9|NA
CASSSYSEAFF
>15|TRBD2|TRBV4-1|NA
CASSQLAGDVYEQYF
>16|TRBD2|TRBV5-1|NA
CASSLAVIAGSNEQFF
>15|TRBD1|TRBV7-2|NA
CASSLARGNLDTQYF
>14|TRBD1|TRBV19|NA
CASSATGGGQPQHF
>14|NA|TRBV28|NA
CASSDTVIYTEAFF
>14|TRBD1|TRBV11-3|NA
CASSPGTVGTEAFF
>14|NA|TRBV6-6|NA
CASSYPASKDEQFF
>15|TRBD1|TRBV28|NA
CASSSPGQNNSPLHF
>15|TRBD2|TRBV5-4|once
CASSLDSGVWNEQFF
>13|TRBD1|TRBV29-1|NA
CSVAETGGTEAFF
>13|TRBD1|TRBV10-3|NA
CAAQRGGEETQYF
>15|NA|TRBV11-2|NA
CASSLEGLPNTEAFF
>16|NA|TRBV7-8|NA
CASSLALGQKNQPQHF
>12|NA|TRBV5-1|once
CASRAGVGEQYF
>13|NA|TRBV5-4|NA
CASSFGRSYEQYF
>17|TRBD2|TRBV7-7|NA
CASSPTPSGTSTDTQYF
>17|NA|TRBV7-2|NA
CASSPQGGTETYNEQFF
>13|NA|TRBV28|NA
CASIKTSSYEQYF
>16|TRBD1|TRBV7-7|NA
CASSPLAGTGFNEQFF
>12|NA|TRBV27|NA
CASSPEGYGYTF
>15|NA|TRBV4-2|NA
CASSQDWVQGTEAFF
>14|NA|TRBV28|NA
CASKGAGSRNEQFF
>16|NA|TRBV7-8|NA
CASSFFSGTLNTEAFF
>17|NA|TRBV4-3|once
CASSQSLQDYINYGYTF
>17|TRBD2|TRBV5-4|once
CASSLFLAGDGTDTQYF
>13|TRBD2|TRBV5-5|NA
CASSRTSGNIQYF
>16|NA|TRBV27|NA
CASSLTFGGYTGELFF
>12|NA|TRBV6-5|NA
CASSRVWDIQYF
>15|NA|TRBV5-5|NA
CASSRRGMGGETQYF
>12|NA|TRBV6-5|NA
CASSEAEGRSYF
>14|TRBD2|TRBV29-1|few
CSVAERGVFYEQYF
>14|NA|TRBV7-9|once
CASSFLRDTGELFF
>19|TRBD2|TRBV18|NA
CASSPLSLAGTRKQNEQFF
>12|NA|TRBV14|NA
CASSQQGYEQYF
>14|TRBD2|TRBV6-1|NA
CASMAGLAGNEQYF
>15|NA|TRBV19|NA
CASSPLRGMGDTQYF
>12|NA|TRBV7-9|NA
CASSETGDEQYF
>15|TRBD1|TRBV5-1|NA
CASSPRDRRNSPLHF
>13|NA|TRBV27|once
CASSLLQGSGYTF
>13|TRBD2|TRBV29-1|once
CSALAIVYNEQFF
>10|NA|TRBV2|NA
CASHRYGYTF
>12|NA|TRBV6-5|NA
CASSRDNTEAFF
>14|NA|TRBV10-3|NA
CAISDPTSEGGYTF
>11|NA|TRBV28|NA
CASSSAYEQYF
>12|NA|TRBV28|NA
CASSQTVTEAFF
>11|NA|TRBV5-4|NA
CASWEKVEQYF
>14|NA|TRBV5-1|few
CASSLGGANQPQHF
>14|NA|TRBV2|NA
CASSPPEAGDTQYF
>14|NA|TRBV19|once
CASSIDYSSYEQYF
>15|NA|TRBV5-1|once
CASSDNRGAGNEQFF